This TCR beta chain was observed in a study of cytomegalovirus exposure and HLA in healthy donors. With 60 Vbeta and 13 Jbeta primers, the PCR was carried out. Some clones are missing from TCRdb's copy, which holds only in-frame ones; the method was immunoSEQ multiplex PCR. The profile shows roughly 130,000 clones, about 76% of them singletons. The CDR3 is 14 amino acids. V was pared by 3 bases and J by 4 bases, with 2 bases of the junction left unmatched. This chain joins TRBV5-3 and TRBJ1-5, with 9 bases lining up with TRBD1. TRBV5-3 is an ORF, with its function uncertain. Source material: PBMCs. The receptor's source is a man between 40 and 49 years old in good health and CMV-seropositive. The CDR3 protein is CARSYDRGNQPQHF. The CDR3 nucleotides are TGTGCCAGAAGCTACGACAGGGGGAATCAGCCCCAGCATTTT.